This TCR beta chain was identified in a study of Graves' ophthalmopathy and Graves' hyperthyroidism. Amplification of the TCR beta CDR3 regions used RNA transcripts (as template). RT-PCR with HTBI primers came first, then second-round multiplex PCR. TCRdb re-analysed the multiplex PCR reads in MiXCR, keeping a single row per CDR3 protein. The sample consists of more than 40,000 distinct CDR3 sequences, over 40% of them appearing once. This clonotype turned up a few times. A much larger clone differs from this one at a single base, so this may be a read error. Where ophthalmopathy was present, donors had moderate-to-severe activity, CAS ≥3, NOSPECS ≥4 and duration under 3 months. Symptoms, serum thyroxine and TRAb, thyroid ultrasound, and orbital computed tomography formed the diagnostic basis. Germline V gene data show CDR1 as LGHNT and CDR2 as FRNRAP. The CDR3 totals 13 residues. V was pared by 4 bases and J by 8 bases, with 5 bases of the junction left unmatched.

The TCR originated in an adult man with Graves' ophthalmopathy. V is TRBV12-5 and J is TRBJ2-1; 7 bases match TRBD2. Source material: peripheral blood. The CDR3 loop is CASGYGGSDEQFF. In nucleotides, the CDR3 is TGTGCTAGTGGTTATGGCGGGAGCGATGAGCAGTTCTTC. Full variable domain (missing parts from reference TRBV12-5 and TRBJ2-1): DARVTQTPRHKVTEMGQEVTMRCQPILGHNTVFWYRQTMMQGLELLAYFRNRAPLDDSGMPKDRFSAEMPDATLATLKIQPSEPRDSAVYFCASGYGGSDEQFFGPGTRLTVL.